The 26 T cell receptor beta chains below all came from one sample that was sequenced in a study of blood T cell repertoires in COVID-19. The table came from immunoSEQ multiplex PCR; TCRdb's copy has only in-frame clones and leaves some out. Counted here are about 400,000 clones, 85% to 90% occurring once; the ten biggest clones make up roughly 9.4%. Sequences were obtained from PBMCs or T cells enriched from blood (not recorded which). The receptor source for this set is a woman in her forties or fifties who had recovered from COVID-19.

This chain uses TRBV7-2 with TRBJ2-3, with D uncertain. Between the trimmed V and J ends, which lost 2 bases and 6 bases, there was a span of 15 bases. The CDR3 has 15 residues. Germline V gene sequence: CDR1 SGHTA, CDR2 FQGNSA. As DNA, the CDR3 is TGTGCCAGCAGCTTATTGGCCCGGCAGGTTGATACGCAGTATTTT. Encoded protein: CASSLLARQVDTQYF.

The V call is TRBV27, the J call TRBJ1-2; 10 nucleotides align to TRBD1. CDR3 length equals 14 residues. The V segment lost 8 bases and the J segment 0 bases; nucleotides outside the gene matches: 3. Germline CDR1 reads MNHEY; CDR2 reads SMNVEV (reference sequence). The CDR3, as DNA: TGTGCCAGCCGACAGGGGGCAGCTAACTATGGCTACACCTTC. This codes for CASRQGAANYGYTF.

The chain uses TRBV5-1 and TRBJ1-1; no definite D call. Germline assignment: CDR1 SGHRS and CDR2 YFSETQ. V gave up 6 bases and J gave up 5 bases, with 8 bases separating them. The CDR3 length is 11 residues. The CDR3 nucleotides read TGCGCCAGCACTGGAGGAACTGAAGCTTTCTTT. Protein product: CASTGGTEAFF.

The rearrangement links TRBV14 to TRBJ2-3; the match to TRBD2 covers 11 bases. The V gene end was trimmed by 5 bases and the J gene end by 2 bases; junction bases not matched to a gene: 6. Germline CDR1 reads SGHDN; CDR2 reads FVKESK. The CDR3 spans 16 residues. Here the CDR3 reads CASSTRLAGNTDTQYF. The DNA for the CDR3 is TGTGCCAGCAGCACGCGACTAGCGGGGAACACAGATACGCAGTATTTT.

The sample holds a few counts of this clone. In DNA, the CDR3 is TGTGCCAGCAGCCAGCGGGGTAACGGGGAGCTGTTTTTT. It encodes CASSQRGNGELFF. This chain connects TRBV21-1 to TRBJ2-2; TRBD2, the D gene given by the table, was not confirmed from the DNA. TRBV21-1 is termed a pseudogene. The CDR3 has 13 amino acids.

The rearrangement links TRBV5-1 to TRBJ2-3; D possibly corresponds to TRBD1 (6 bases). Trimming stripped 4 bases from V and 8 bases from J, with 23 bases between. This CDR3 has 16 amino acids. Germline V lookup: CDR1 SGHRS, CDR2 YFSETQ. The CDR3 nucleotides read TGCGCCAGCAGCATGGTGATGGGCAGGGGTTTGGGTACGCAGTATTTT. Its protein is CASSMVMGRGLGTQYF.

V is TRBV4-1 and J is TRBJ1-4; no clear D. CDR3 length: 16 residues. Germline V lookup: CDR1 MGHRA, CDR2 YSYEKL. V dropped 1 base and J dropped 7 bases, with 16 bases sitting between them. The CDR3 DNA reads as TGCGCCAGCAGCCAAGTTTTATTGACGAGAGGTGAAAAACTGTTTTTT. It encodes CASSQVLLTRGEKLFF.

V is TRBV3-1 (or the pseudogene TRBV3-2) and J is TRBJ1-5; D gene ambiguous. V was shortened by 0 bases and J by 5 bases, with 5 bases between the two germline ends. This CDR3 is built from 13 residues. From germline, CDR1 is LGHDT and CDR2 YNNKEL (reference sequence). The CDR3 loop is CASSQDSHQPQHF. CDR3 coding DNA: TGTGCCAGCAGCCAAGACAGTCATCAGCCCCAGCATTTT.

DNA for the CDR3: TGTGCCAGCAGTTATAGCGGGGGCCGTTACGAGCAGTACTTC. Translation gives CASSYSGGRYEQYF. The chain couples TRBV7-2 to TRBJ2-7; the match to TRBD2 covers 9 bases. The CDR3 contains 14 residues. Germline assignment: CDR1 SGHTA and CDR2 FQGNSA. Unmatched junction bases numbered 7, after V lost 6 bases and J lost 4 bases.

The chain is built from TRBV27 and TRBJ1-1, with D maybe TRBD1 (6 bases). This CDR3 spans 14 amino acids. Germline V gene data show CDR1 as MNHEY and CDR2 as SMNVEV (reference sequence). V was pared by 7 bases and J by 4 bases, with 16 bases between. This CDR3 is CASKQQGEGTEAFF. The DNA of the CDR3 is TGTGCCAGCAAACAACAGGGAGAGGGCACTGAAGCTTTCTTT.

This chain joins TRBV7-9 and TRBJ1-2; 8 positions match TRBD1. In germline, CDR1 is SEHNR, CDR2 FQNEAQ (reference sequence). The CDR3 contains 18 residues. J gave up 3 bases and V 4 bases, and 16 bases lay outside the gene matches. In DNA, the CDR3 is TGTGCCAGCAGCTCTGAAGTCGGACAGGGAGGTTCCTACTATGGCTACACCTTC. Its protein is CASSSEVGQGGSYYGYTF.

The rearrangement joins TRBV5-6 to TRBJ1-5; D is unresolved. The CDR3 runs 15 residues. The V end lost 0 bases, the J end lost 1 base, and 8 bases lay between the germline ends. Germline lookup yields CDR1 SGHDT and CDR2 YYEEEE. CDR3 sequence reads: CASSLGAGSNQPQHF. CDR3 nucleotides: TGTGCCAGCAGCTTGGGGGCCGGCAGCAATCAGCCCCAGCATTTT.

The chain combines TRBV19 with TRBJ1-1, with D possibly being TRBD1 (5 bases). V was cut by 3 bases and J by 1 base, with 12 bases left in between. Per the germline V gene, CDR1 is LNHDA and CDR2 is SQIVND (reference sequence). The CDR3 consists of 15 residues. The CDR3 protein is CASSITGPRNTEAFF. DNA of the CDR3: TGTGCCAGTAGTATCACAGGCCCTCGGAACACTGAAGCTTTCTTT.

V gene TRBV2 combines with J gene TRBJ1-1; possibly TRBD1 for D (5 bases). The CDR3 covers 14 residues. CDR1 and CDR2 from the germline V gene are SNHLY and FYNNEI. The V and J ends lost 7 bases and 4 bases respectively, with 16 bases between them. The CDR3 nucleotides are TGTGCCAGCACCATAGAGGACACGACCACTGAAGCTTTCTTT. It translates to CASTIEDTTTEAFF.

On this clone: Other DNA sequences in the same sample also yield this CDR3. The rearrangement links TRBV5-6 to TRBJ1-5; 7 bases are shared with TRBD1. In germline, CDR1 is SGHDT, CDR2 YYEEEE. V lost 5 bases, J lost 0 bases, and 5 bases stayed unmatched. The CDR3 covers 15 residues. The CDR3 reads CASSLRGYSNQPQHF. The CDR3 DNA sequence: TGTGCCAGCAGTCTCAGGGGGTATAGCAATCAGCCCCAGCATTTT.

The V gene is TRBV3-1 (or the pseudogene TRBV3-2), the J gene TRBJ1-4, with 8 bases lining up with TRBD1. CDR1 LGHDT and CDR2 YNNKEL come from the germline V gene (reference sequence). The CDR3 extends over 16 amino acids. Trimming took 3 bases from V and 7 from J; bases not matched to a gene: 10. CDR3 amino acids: CASSHPPNRGFEKLFF. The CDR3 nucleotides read TGTGCCAGCAGCCATCCCCCAAACAGGGGGTTTGAAAAACTGTTTTTT.

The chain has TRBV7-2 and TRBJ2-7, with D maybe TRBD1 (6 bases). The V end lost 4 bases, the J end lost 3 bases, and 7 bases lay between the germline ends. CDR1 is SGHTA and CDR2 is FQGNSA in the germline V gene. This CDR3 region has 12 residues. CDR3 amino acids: CASSSQGYEQYF. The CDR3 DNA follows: TGTGCCAGCAGCTCACAGGGCTACGAGCAGTACTTC. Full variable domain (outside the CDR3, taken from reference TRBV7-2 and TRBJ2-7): GAGVSQSPSNKVTEKGKDVELRCDPISGHTALYWYRQSLGQGLEFLIYFQGNSAPDKSGLPSDRFSAERTGGSVSTLTIQRTQQEDSAVYLCASSSQGYEQYFGPGTRLTVT.

The CDR3 nucleotides read TGTGCCAGCAGATGGGCGGGGGGCCAAGGGGGAGATACGCAGTATTTT. Translated: CASRWAGGQGGDTQYF. The chain uses TRBV27 and TRBJ2-3, with 8 bases matching TRBD2. The J segment lost 5 bases and the V segment lost 6 bases, leaving 13 bases of the junction unmatched. The CDR3 contains 16 residues. Germline loops: CDR1 MNHEY, CDR2 SMNVEV (reference sequence).

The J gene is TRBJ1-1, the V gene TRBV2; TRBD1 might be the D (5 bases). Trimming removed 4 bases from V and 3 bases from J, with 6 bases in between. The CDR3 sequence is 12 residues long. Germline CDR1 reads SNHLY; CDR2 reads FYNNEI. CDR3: CASSGTYTEAFF. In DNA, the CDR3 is TGTGCCAGCAGTGGGACATACACTGAAGCTTTCTTT.

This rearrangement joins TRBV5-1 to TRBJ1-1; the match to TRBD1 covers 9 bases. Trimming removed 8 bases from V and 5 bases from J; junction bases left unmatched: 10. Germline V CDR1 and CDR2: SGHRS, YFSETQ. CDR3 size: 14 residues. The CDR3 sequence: CASSLRGQGTEAFF. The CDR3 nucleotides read TGCGCCAGTTCTCTTCGTGGACAGGGGACTGAAGCTTTCTTT.

CDR3 sequence (DNA): TGTGCCAGCAGTTACGGCTTGGTCTACACTGAAGCTTTCTTT. Amino acids: CASSYGLVYTEAFF. The chain links TRBV6-5 to TRBJ1-1; D unresolved. With 2 bases removed from V and 3 bases from J, the gap between germline ends came to 10 bases. The CDR3 is made up of 14 amino acids. Per germline, CDR1 MNHEY and CDR2 SVGAGI.

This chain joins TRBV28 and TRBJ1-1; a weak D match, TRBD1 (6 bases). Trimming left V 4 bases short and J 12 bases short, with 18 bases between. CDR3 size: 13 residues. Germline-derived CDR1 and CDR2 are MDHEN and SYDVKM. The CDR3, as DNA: TGTGCCAGCAGTTCCACACAGGGCTGGGGGCCTTTCTTT. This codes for CASSSTQGWGPFF.

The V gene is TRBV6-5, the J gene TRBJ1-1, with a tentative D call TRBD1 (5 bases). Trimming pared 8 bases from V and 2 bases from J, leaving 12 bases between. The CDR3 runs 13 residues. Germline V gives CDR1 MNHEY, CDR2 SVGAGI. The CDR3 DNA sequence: TGTGCCAGCTCCCAGGGTCCAAACACTGAAGCTTTCTTT. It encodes CASSQGPNTEAFF.

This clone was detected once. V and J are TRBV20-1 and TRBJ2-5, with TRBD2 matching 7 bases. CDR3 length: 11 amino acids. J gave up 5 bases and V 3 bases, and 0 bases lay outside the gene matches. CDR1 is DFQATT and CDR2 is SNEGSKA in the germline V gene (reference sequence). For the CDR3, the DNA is TGCAGTGCTAGGACTAGCGAGACCCAGTACTTC. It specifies CSARTSETQYF.

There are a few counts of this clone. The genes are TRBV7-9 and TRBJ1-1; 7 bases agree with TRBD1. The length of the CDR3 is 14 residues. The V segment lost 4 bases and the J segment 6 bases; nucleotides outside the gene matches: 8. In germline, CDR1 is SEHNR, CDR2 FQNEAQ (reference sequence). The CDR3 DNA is TGTGCCAGCAGCTCTGGGACAGTGAGCTCTGAAGCTTTCTTT. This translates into CASSSGTVSSEAFF.

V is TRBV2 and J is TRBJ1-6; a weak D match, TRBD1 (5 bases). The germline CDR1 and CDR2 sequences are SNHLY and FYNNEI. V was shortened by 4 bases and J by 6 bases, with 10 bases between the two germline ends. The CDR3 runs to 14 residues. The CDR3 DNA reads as TGTGCCAGCAGTGTGACAGTCTCTAATTCACCCCTCCACTTT. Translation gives CASSVTVSNSPLHF.